The 25 T cell receptor beta chains presented below share a single source sample, sequenced in a study of cytomegalovirus exposure and HLA in healthy donors. PCR employed 60 Vbeta and 13 Jbeta primers. Method: immunoSEQ multiplex PCR; TCRdb's copy keeps in-frame clones and lacks some. Of tens of thousands of clones listed, approximately 75% are singletons. The sample taken for sequencing was PBMCs. The receptors derive from a man between 60 and 75 years old in good health and CMV-seropositive.

The chain recombines TRBV7-8 with TRBJ2-5; maybe TRBD2 (7 bases). V was pared by 5 bases and J by 1 base, with 14 bases between. This CDR3 has 15 residues. CDR1 and CDR2 from the germline V gene are SGHVS and FQNEAQ. The CDR3 protein is CASSPRRGRQETQYF. The CDR3 nucleotides are TGTGCCAGCAGCCCTAGGCGGGGGCGCCAAGAGACCCAGTACTTC.

V usage is TRBV5-5 and J usage is TRBJ2-3; D may be TRBD2 (6 bases). From germline, CDR1 is SGHKS and CDR2 YYEKEE (reference sequence). Trimming left V 0 bases short and J 3 bases short, with 11 bases between. CDR3 length: 15 amino acids. The CDR3 is CASSLELAKTDTQYF. The CDR3 DNA sequence: TGTGCCAGCAGCTTGGAGCTAGCGAAGACAGATACGCAGTATTTT. The full variable domain, its missing parts supplied by reference TRBV5-5 and TRBJ2-3, is DAGVTQSPTHLIKTRGQQVTLRCSPISGHKSVSWYQQVLGQGPQFIFQYYEKEERGRGNFPDRFSARQFPNYSSELNVNALLLGDSALYLCASSLELAKTDTQYFGPGTRLTVL.

The rearrangement links TRBV19 to TRBJ1-3, with D unresolved. Trimming removed 5 bases from V and 2 bases from J, with 7 bases in between. This CDR3 has 13 amino acids. CDR1 and CDR2 from the germline V gene are LNHDA and SQIVND (reference sequence). CDR3 DNA: TGTGCCAGTAGTTCCGGTCCTGGAAACACCATATATTTT. Protein: CASSSGPGNTIYF.

This chain uses TRBV6-1 with TRBJ2-5; TRBD2 might be the D (6 bases). Trimming removed 4 bases at V and 3 bases at J, with 21 bases between. CDR3 size: 17 residues. Germline V gene sequence: CDR1 MNHNS, CDR2 SASEGT. The DNA for the CDR3 is TGTGCCAGCAGTGCTTTGAGGGCGGGAAGGCAGAAAGAGACCCAGTACTTC. Translating it yields CASSALRAGRQKETQYF.

The chain has TRBV11-2 and TRBJ2-7, with D uncertain. In germline, CDR1 is SGHAT, CDR2 FQNNGV. The V end was cut by 5 bases, the J end by 2 bases, with 13 bases between. The CDR3 is made up of 14 amino acids. This CDR3 is CASSTVQDTYEQYF. In DNA form, the CDR3 reads TGTGCCAGCAGCACGGTGCAAGATACCTACGAGCAGTACTTC.

A single count supports this clone. This chain uses TRBV6-1 with TRBJ1-1, with D perhaps TRBD1 (6 bases). This CDR3 region has 14 residues. V shed 5 bases and J shed 4 bases, with 14 bases lying between them. Looked up from germline, CDR1 is MNHNS and CDR2 is SASEGT. CDR3 DNA sequence: TGTGCCAGCAGTCCACAGGGAGTTCTCACTGAAGCTTTCTTT. Translating gives CASSPQGVLTEAFF.

The chain joins TRBV5-1 to TRBJ2-3; D gene unclear. Germline CDR1 SGHRS, CDR2 YFSETQ. The CDR3 length is 14 residues. V lost 0 bases and J 4 bases, leaving 9 bases between the germline ends. Here the CDR3 DNA reads TGCGCCAGCAGCTTGGTTGGTAGTTCAGATACGCAGTATTTT. Translated: CASSLVGSSDTQYF.

The V and J genes are TRBV29-1 and TRBJ2-7; TRBD1 aligns across 12 bases. This CDR3 is 14 amino acids long. After removal of 6 bases from V and 4 bases from J, the junction contained 7 bases not matched to a gene. CDR1 is SQVTM, CDR2 ANQGSEA, per germline. CDR3 DNA: TGCAGCGTGGAAAAGGGACAGGGGGCTTACGAGCAGTACTTC. Translating it yields CSVEKGQGAYEQYF.

This sequence joins TRBV4-1 and TRBJ2-5; TRBD1 matches 10 bases. Trimming at V came to 3 bases and at J to 5 bases, leaving 9 bases not matched to a gene. Germline CDR1 reads MGHRA; CDR2 reads YSYEKL. The CDR3 is 16 amino acids. CDR3 loop: CASSQFGTGVSETQYF. The CDR3 bases are TGCGCCAGCAGCCAGTTTGGGACAGGGGTATCGGAGACCCAGTACTTC.

The V call is TRBV5-1, the J call TRBJ2-2; TRBD1 might be the D (5 bases). The CDR3 length is 15 residues. The germline V gene has CDR1 SGHRS and CDR2 YFSETQ. V lost 0 bases and J 5 bases, leaving 11 bases between the germline ends. CDR3 in amino acids: CASSLVGDKTGELFF. The CDR3 nucleotides are TGCGCCAGCAGCTTGGTAGGGGATAAGACCGGGGAGCTGTTTTTT.

The chain is built from TRBV7-6 and TRBJ2-5; TRBD1 might be the D (5 bases). TRBJ2-7 explains the end of the DNA better; the J call may be wrong. CDR3 size: 14 residues. Per the germline V gene, CDR1 is SGHVS and CDR2 is FNYEAQ. The CDR3 nucleotides are TGTGCCAGCAGCTTAAACAGGAATTCCTACGAGCAGTACTTC. Amino acid sequence: CASSLNRNSYEQYF.

The chain uses TRBV11-1 and TRBJ2-3; D not certain. The CDR3 is 14 residues long. CDR1 is SGHAT and CDR2 is FQDESV in the germline V gene (reference sequence). Trimming stripped 1 base from V and 11 bases from J, with 16 bases between. This CDR3 is CASSLGLSVFMQYF. The DNA for the CDR3 is TGTGCCAGCAGCTTAGGGCTCTCCGTATTTATGCAGTATTTT.

The chain links TRBV5-1 to TRBJ1-4; tentatively, D is TRBD1 (5 bases). Germline-derived CDR1 and CDR2 are SGHRS and YFSETQ. The CDR3 consists of 14 residues. With 6 bases removed from V and 5 bases from J, the gap between germline ends came to 14 bases. The CDR3 nucleotides read TGCGCCAGCACCTCACAGGACCCGAATGAAAAACTGTTTTTT. Its translation is CASTSQDPNEKLFF.

This clone was detected a few times. The CDR3 spells CASSSGEAKNIQYF. The CDR3 DNA is TGCGCCAGCAGCTCCGGGGAAGCCAAAAACATTCAGTACTTC. The chain recombines TRBV5-1 with TRBJ2-4, with TRBD2 as a possible D gene (5 bases). The CDR3 sequence is 14 residues long. The V end lost 3 bases, the J end lost 0 bases, and 7 bases lay between the germline ends. CDR1 is SGHRS and CDR2 is YFSETQ in the germline V gene.

The chain employs TRBV27 and TRBJ1-5; D unresolved. With 2 bases removed from V and 7 bases from J, the gap between germline ends came to 9 bases. This CDR3 comprises 13 residues. Germline loops: CDR1 MNHEY, CDR2 SMNVEV (reference sequence). The CDR3 loop is CASSLVSAQPQHF. CDR3 in DNA: TGTGCCAGCAGTTTAGTTTCAGCGCAGCCCCAGCATTTT.

The chain carries TRBV6-4 and TRBJ1-2; 8 nucleotides line up with TRBD1. Germline lookup yields CDR1 MRHNA and CDR2 SNTAGT. There are 15 residues in the CDR3. V shed 2 bases and J 2 bases; nucleotides not matched to a gene: 4. The CDR3 region is CASSDTGGGNYGYTF. CDR3 nucleotides: TGTGCCAGCAGTGACACAGGGGGGGGAAACTATGGCTACACCTTC.

The chain has TRBV7-9 and TRBJ2-5, with TRBD2 as a possible D gene (6 bases). The J call is doubtful: the DNA matches TRBJ2-7 better. Germline V gene lookup returns CDR1 SEHNR and CDR2 FQNEAQ (reference sequence). CDR3 size: 13 residues. CDR3 loop: CASSSRGPYEQYF. CDR3 nucleotides: TGTGCCAGCAGCTCGCGGGGTCCCTACGAGCAGTACTTC.

This CDR3 reads CASSRDSGTDTQYF. The CDR3 bases are TGCGCCAGCAGCAGGGACTCCGGCACAGATACGCAGTATTTT. V usage is TRBV5-1 and J usage is TRBJ2-3, with TRBD2 as a possible D gene (6 bases). In germline, CDR1 is SGHRS, CDR2 YFSETQ. The CDR3 covers 14 residues. The V and J ends lost 4 bases and 1 base respectively, with 10 bases between them.

The V and J genes are TRBV2 and TRBJ1-5, with 7 positions matching TRBD1. The germline gives CDR1 SNHLY, CDR2 FYNNEI. After removal of 4 bases from V and 11 bases from J, the junction contained 5 bases not matched to a gene. The CDR3 is 12 residues long. CDR3 in amino acids: CASSVQGSAQHF. DNA of the CDR3: TGTGCCAGCAGTGTACAGGGGTCGGCCCAGCATTTT.

V is TRBV11-2 and J is TRBJ1-2; D uncertain. Germline assignment: CDR1 SGHAT and CDR2 FQNNGV. The CDR3 loop spans 16 amino acids. Trimming left V 1 base short and J 5 bases short, with 17 bases between. The CDR3, as DNA: TGTGCCAGCAGCTTAGGAAGGAACCGGGGTGGGTATGGCTACACCTTC. Its protein is CASSLGRNRGGYGYTF.

The chain recombines TRBV5-4 with TRBJ1-4; a possible D gene is TRBD1 (5 bases). V was trimmed by 3 bases and J by 2 bases, leaving 8 bases between them. CDR1 SGHNT and CDR2 YYREEE come from the germline V gene (reference sequence). This CDR3 spans 14 amino acids. Here the CDR3 reads CASSSKGTNEKLFF. The CDR3 DNA reads as TGTGCCAGCAGCTCGAAGGGGACTAATGAAAAACTGTTTTTT.

The chain joins TRBV19 to TRBJ2-1, with 8 positions matching TRBD2. This CDR3 has 16 residues. Per the germline V gene, CDR1 is LNHDA and CDR2 is SQIVND (reference sequence). Unmatched junction bases numbered 10, after V lost 4 bases and J lost 5 bases. CDR3: CASSSYGLAGDNEQFF. CDR3 DNA: TGTGCCAGTAGTAGCTACGGACTAGCTGGGGACAATGAGCAGTTCTTC. The entire variable domain, with the rest obtained from reference TRBV19 and TRBJ2-1, is as follows: DGGITQSPKYLFRKEGQNVTLSCEQNLNHDAMYWYRQDPGQGLRLIYYSQIVNDFQKGDIAEGYSVSREKKESFPLTVTSAQKNPTAFYLCASSSYGLAGDNEQFFGPGTRLTVL.

The rearrangement joins TRBV11-2 to TRBJ1-4; the D gene is possibly TRBD1 (6 bases). The CDR3 is 13 residues long. The germline V gene has CDR1 SGHAT and CDR2 FQNNGV. V was trimmed by 4 bases and J by 5 bases, leaving 8 bases between them. The DNA of the CDR3 is TGTGCCAGCAGCTCCCAGGGGAATGAAAAACTGTTTTTT. Its protein is CASSSQGNEKLFF.

This chain connects TRBV6-6 to TRBJ2-7, with TRBD2 matching 7 bases. Per the germline V gene, CDR1 is MNHNY and CDR2 is SVGAGI (reference sequence). The CDR3 is 15 residues long. J lost 2 bases, V lost 0 bases, and 4 bases had no gene match. In DNA, the CDR3 is TGTGCCAGCAGTTACTCTTCCGGGGGGACCTACGAGCAGTACTTC. It is translated as CASSYSSGGTYEQYF.

This chain uses TRBV2 with TRBJ1-5; no clear D gene. The V gene lost 6 bases and the J gene lost 1 base, with 10 bases spanning the gap. CDR3 length equals 14 residues. In germline, CDR1 is SNHLY, CDR2 FYNNEI. CDR3 in DNA: TGTGCCAGCAGATGGACGGGAAGCAATCAGCCCCAGCATTTT. It encodes CASRWTGSNQPQHF.